Listed below are T cell receptor beta chains from one sample, sequenced in a study of cytomegalovirus exposure and HLA in healthy donors. Repertoires were generated with immunoSEQ multiplex PCR, while TCRdb's copy carries only in-frame clones and drops some. The sample consists of around 160,000 clones, around 75% of them appearing once. The sequenced sample consisted of PBMCs. These receptors were obtained from a woman aged 35 to 49 in good health and CMV-seropositive. The CDR3 runs from the conserved cysteine through the conserved F or W. The order of the fields is CDR3 DNA, CDR3 protein, V gene, D gene, J gene, clone size. The D gene is left open where the match is weak. Some rows have no size entry. The others give once, few or many, or a class for an expanded clone.

cdr3_nt: TGTGCCTGGAACCGGCCAGGGGAATTCCCCGAGCAGTACTTC
cdr3_aa: CAWNRPGEFPEQYF
v_call: TRBV30
d_call: NA
j_call: TRBJ2-7
clone_size: NA

cdr3_nt: TGTGCCAGTAGTACAGCCGGGTTAGATGGCGAGCAGTACTTC
cdr3_aa: CASSTAGLDGEQYF
v_call: TRBV19
d_call: NA
j_call: TRBJ2-7
clone_size: NA

cdr3_nt: TGTGCCAGCAGCTTAAGCCGGCGGGAGGCCTCCTACGAGCAGTACTTC
cdr3_aa: CASSLSRREASYEQYF
v_call: TRBV7-6
d_call: TRBD2
j_call: TRBJ2-7
clone_size: NA

cdr3_nt: TGCGCCAGCAGTTCACAGGGGGCTTTACAGCCCCAGCATTTT
cdr3_aa: CASSSQGALQPQHF
v_call: TRBV10-2
d_call: TRBD1
j_call: TRBJ1-5
clone_size: NA

cdr3_nt: TGTGCCAGCAGTTGGGTAGCGGGAGAGAGCTACAATGAGCAGTTCTTC
cdr3_aa: CASSWVAGESYNEQFF
v_call: TRBV28
d_call: TRBD2
j_call: TRBJ2-1
clone_size: NA

cdr3_nt: TGTGCCAGTAGTGCCCAGGGATTTGGCTACACCTTC
cdr3_aa: CASSAQGFGYTF
v_call: TRBV19
d_call: NA
j_call: TRBJ1-2
clone_size: NA

cdr3_nt: TGTGCCAGTACCCGTCCGGGGACATTGAACACTGAAGCTTTCTTT
cdr3_aa: CASTRPGTLNTEAFF
v_call: TRBV19
d_call: NA
j_call: TRBJ1-1
clone_size: few

cdr3_nt: TGTGCCATCAGTGAGTCCCGGGAGCAGTACTTC
cdr3_aa: CAISESREQYF
v_call: TRBV10-3
d_call: NA
j_call: TRBJ2-7
clone_size: NA

cdr3_nt: TGTGCCAGCACCTTACCCTCAGGGGATGGCTACACCTTC
cdr3_aa: CASTLPSGDGYTF
v_call: TRBV28
d_call: NA
j_call: TRBJ1-2
clone_size: few

cdr3_nt: TGTGCCAGCAGTGACCCACGGACAGGGGTCGGAGAGACCCAGTACTTC
cdr3_aa: CASSDPRTGVGETQYF
v_call: TRBV25-1
d_call: TRBD1
j_call: TRBJ2-5
clone_size: NA

cdr3_nt: TGCGCCAGCCATCTCACCCCTAGGGACAGCGACTACAGCAATCAGCCCCAGCATTTT
cdr3_aa: CASHLTPRDSDYSNQPQHF
v_call: TRBV10-1
d_call: TRBD1
j_call: TRBJ1-5
clone_size: NA

cdr3_nt: TGTGCCAGCAGCTTGGGGCAGGCACTTACCTACGAGCAGTACTTC
cdr3_aa: CASSLGQALTYEQYF
v_call: TRBV5-4
d_call: NA
j_call: TRBJ2-7
clone_size: NA

cdr3_nt: TGTGCCTGGACTGGCGGGCCCTCCTTTAGCACAGATACGCAGTATTTT
cdr3_aa: CAWTGGPSFSTDTQYF
v_call: TRBV30
d_call: NA
j_call: TRBJ2-3
clone_size: NA

cdr3_nt: TGTGCCAGCAGTTTTACTAGCTCAGATACGCAGTATTTT
cdr3_aa: CASSFTSSDTQYF
v_call: TRBV7-2
d_call: NA
j_call: TRBJ2-3
clone_size: NA

cdr3_nt: TGCGCCAGCAGCCAAGCCCTCGGGACTAGCGTGTGGTCTGGGCTCTACGAGCAGTACTTC
cdr3_aa: CASSQALGTSVWSGLYEQYF
v_call: TRBV4-3
d_call: TRBD2
j_call: TRBJ2-7
clone_size: NA

cdr3_nt: TGTGCCAGTAGTATAGACCGCAGGGGGCTTACTGAAGCTTTCTTT
cdr3_aa: CASSIDRRGLTEAFF
v_call: TRBV19
d_call: TRBD1
j_call: TRBJ1-1
clone_size: NA

cdr3_nt: TGTGCCAGCAGTTACGGACAGAGAAGCAATCAGCCCCAGCATTTT
cdr3_aa: CASSYGQRSNQPQHF
v_call: TRBV28
d_call: NA
j_call: TRBJ1-5
clone_size: NA

cdr3_nt: TGTGCCAGCTCACTCCGACAGGGCCCGAGCTCTGGGGCCAACGTCCTGACTTTC
cdr3_aa: CASSLRQGPSSGANVLTF
v_call: TRBV18
d_call: TRBD1
j_call: TRBJ2-6
clone_size: NA

cdr3_nt: TGTGCCAGCAGCTTTCATTTCGGACTCCTAGCCCAATCCTACGAGCAGTACTTC
cdr3_aa: CASSFHFGLLAQSYEQYF
v_call: TRBV5-8
d_call: NA
j_call: TRBJ2-7
clone_size: NA

cdr3_nt: TGTGCCAGCAGTGCCGGGACTAGTCAGTTCTTC
cdr3_aa: CASSAGTSQFF
v_call: TRBV2
d_call: TRBD2
j_call: TRBJ2-1
clone_size: NA

cdr3_nt: TGCGCCAGCAGCCTCTCCTCGGGATGGTCGACTGAAGCTTTCTTT
cdr3_aa: CASSLSSGWSTEAFF
v_call: TRBV5-1
d_call: NA
j_call: TRBJ1-1
clone_size: NA

cdr3_nt: TGCGCCAGCAGCCAAGATTGGACAGGGGGTTCCTACGAGCAGTACTTC
cdr3_aa: CASSQDWTGGSYEQYF
v_call: TRBV4-3
d_call: TRBD1
j_call: TRBJ2-7
clone_size: NA

cdr3_nt: TGCAGCGTTACGGGACTAGCGGGAGTTCAGAAGACCCAGTACTTC
cdr3_aa: CSVTGLAGVQKTQYF
v_call: TRBV29-1
d_call: TRBD2
j_call: TRBJ2-5
clone_size: NA

cdr3_nt: TGTGCCAGCGGCCAGACATATGGCTACACCTTC
cdr3_aa: CASGQTYGYTF
v_call: TRBV28
d_call: NA
j_call: TRBJ1-2
clone_size: few

cdr3_nt: TGTGCCAGCAGGAATCGGACATTTAGAAGGGGCACCGGGGAGCTGTTTTTT
cdr3_aa: CASRNRTFRRGTGELFF
v_call: TRBV28
d_call: NA
j_call: TRBJ2-2
clone_size: NA

cdr3_nt: TGTGCCACCGCCCGCAGGGGAAATCAGCCCCAGCATTTT
cdr3_aa: CATARRGNQPQHF
v_call: TRBV15
d_call: NA
j_call: TRBJ1-5
clone_size: NA

cdr3_nt: TGCAGTGAAGACAGGGTCGGTGAAGCTTTCTTT
cdr3_aa: CSEDRVGEAFF
v_call: TRBV20-1
d_call: TRBD1
j_call: TRBJ1-1
clone_size: NA

cdr3_nt: TGTGCCAGCAGCTTGGCGACGACGGGGACAGGGATCTATGGCTACACCTTC
cdr3_aa: CASSLATTGTGIYGYTF
v_call: TRBV5-5
d_call: TRBD1
j_call: TRBJ1-2
clone_size: NA

cdr3_nt: TGCGCCAGCAGCGTAGGCGGGAGGAACTTCGGCGAGACCCAGTACTTC
cdr3_aa: CASSVGGRNFGETQYF
v_call: TRBV9
d_call: TRBD2
j_call: TRBJ2-5
clone_size: NA

cdr3_nt: TGCGCCAGCAGCCAAGAAGGCAGGGAAGGAGAGACCCAGTACTTC
cdr3_aa: CASSQEGREGETQYF
v_call: TRBV4-1
d_call: NA
j_call: TRBJ2-5
clone_size: few

cdr3_nt: TGTGCCAGCAGCTTAGGTTCGGGTACAGATACGCAGTATTTT
cdr3_aa: CASSLGSGTDTQYF
v_call: TRBV11-3
d_call: NA
j_call: TRBJ2-3
clone_size: NA

cdr3_nt: TGCGCCAGCAGTCAAGCAGGGGGCCAGCCCCAGCATTTT
cdr3_aa: CASSQAGGQPQHF
v_call: TRBV23-1
d_call: TRBD1
j_call: TRBJ1-5
clone_size: NA

cdr3_nt: TGTGCCAGCAGTGGCCCCGGGACAGTGAACACCGGGGAGCTGTTTTTT
cdr3_aa: CASSGPGTVNTGELFF
v_call: TRBV28
d_call: TRBD1
j_call: TRBJ2-2
clone_size: NA

cdr3_nt: TGTGCCAGCAGTTTATTACAGGGTCATGAAAAACTGTTTTTT
cdr3_aa: CASSLLQGHEKLFF
v_call: TRBV28
d_call: NA
j_call: TRBJ1-4
clone_size: NA

cdr3_nt: TGTGCCACCAGCAGAGCCGCCAATCTAGAAGAATATTGGAACACCGGGGAGCTGTTTTTT
cdr3_aa: CATSRAANLEEYWNTGELFF
v_call: TRBV15
d_call: NA
j_call: TRBJ2-2
clone_size: NA